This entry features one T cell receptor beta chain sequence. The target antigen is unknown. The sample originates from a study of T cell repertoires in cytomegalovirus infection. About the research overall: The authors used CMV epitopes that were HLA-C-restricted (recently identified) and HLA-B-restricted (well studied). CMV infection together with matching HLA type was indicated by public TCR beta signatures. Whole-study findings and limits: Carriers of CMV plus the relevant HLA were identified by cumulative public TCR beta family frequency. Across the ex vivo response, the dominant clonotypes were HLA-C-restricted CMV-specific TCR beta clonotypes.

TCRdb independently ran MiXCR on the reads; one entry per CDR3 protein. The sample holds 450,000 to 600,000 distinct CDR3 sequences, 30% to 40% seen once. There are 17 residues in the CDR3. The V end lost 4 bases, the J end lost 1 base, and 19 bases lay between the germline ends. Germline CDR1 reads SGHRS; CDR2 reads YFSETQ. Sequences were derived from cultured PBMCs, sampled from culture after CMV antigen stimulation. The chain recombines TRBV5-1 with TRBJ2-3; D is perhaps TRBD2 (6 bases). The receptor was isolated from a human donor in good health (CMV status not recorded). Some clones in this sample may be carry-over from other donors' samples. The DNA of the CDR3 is TGCGCCAGCAGCCAGGACTACCTCGCCCTTGGCACAGATACGCAGTATTTT. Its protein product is CASSQDYLALGTDTQYF.